Listed below are T cell receptor beta chains from one sample, sequenced in a study of T cell repertoires in aging, cancer and after chemotherapy. TCRdb re-analysed the multiplex PCR reads in MiXCR, keeping a single row per CDR3 protein. The sample carries 3,500 to 5,500 distinct CDR3 sequences, 65% to 75% recorded once. Sequenced material: blood. The receptors derive from a human donor with a solid tumor. Both conserved end residues are part of each CDR3.

>TRBJ1-5|TRBV6-1|13
CASSEYENQPQHF
>TRBJ2-5|TRBV12-3/TRBV12-4|15
CASSRARDRKETQYF
>TRBJ1-6|TRBV19|14
CASKISGPASPLHF
>TRBJ1-3|TRBV7-6|13
CASSPGTGITIYF
>TRBJ1-6|TRBV6-1|12
CASSRPDSPLHF
>TRBJ2-5|TRBV7-6|13
CASSLALRSTQYF
>TRBJ1-1|TRBV6-5|16
CASRPTTGTATTEAFF
>TRBJ1-1|TRBV29-1|13
CSVISPYPTEAFF
>TRBJ2-3|TRBV7-2|14
CASSLDLTSDTQYF
>TRBJ1-5|TRBV7-9|12
CASSSNREPQHF
>TRBJ1-2|TRBV5-4|13
CASSLTGLNGYTF
>TRBJ1-1|TRBV11-3|15
CASSSTGRGYTEAFF
>TRBJ1-2|TRBV6-5|13
CASTSAQGFGYTF
>TRBJ1-2|TRBV18|14
CASSEGQVSYGYTF
>TRBJ2-7|TRBV11-2|14
CASSLVGGSYEQYF
>TRBJ2-7|TRBV6-2/TRBV6-3|13
CASSLTSGNEQYF
>TRBJ1-2|TRBV10-3|16
CAILKLADGANYGYTF
>TRBJ2-5|TRBV11-3|16
CASSLDSGRAQETQYF
>TRBJ1-2|TRBV21-1|8
CATRGYTF
>TRBJ1-2|TRBV6-5|14
CASSQRGVNYGYTF
>TRBJ2-3|TRBV7-9|14
CASSLQGVRDTQYF
>TRBJ2-3|TRBV19|15
CASRESSGGTDTQYF
>TRBJ1-1|TRBV19|16
CASSSVTGTGVTEAFF
>TRBJ1-2|TRBV11-3|13
CASSPRQGYGYTF
>TRBJ2-7|TRBV6-2/TRBV6-3|14
CASSYPGLPLEQYF
>TRBJ2-2|TRBV7-2|14
CATQETANTGELFF
>TRBJ1-2|TRBV18|13
CASSPRDSSGYTF
>TRBJ1-1|TRBV20-1|13
CSARDGVLPEAFF
>TRBJ2-1|TRBV29-1|15
CSVEGPLSSYNEQFF
>TRBJ2-7|TRBV20-1|16
CSARHTAGQVDYEQYF
>TRBJ2-7|TRBV12-3/TRBV12-4|12
CASTYQGGILIF
>TRBJ2-7|TRBV7-9|15
CASSSALGVSGEQYF
>TRBJ2-1|TRBV19|15
CASSIRDAILDEQFF
>TRBJ1-2|TRBV5-6|13
CASSLDRARGYTF
>TRBJ2-3|TRBV7-2|15
CASSLVVGSVDTQYF
>TRBJ2-2|TRBV18|17
CASSSFKGAMNTGELFF
>TRBJ2-1|TRBV19|20
CASSPRSPLIPDPQPHEQFF
>TRBJ1-1|TRBV6-5|15
CASSPRLPSNTEAFF
>TRBJ1-1|TRBV7-9|13
CASSLATSSEAFF
>TRBJ1-2|TRBV6-5|12
CASTGGEYGYTF
>TRBJ1-2|TRBV7-2|13
CASSLEGAYGYTF
>TRBJ1-1|TRBV20-1|10
CSAGNTEAFF
>TRBJ1-1|TRBV5-6|12
CASSLTGFEAFF
>TRBJ2-2|TRBV5-5|16
CASSSSPGADTGELFF
>TRBJ2-7|TRBV5-6|15
CASSETQGVVYEQYF
>TRBJ1-3|TRBV19|14
CASRPRDTGNTIYF
>TRBJ1-1|TRBV18|13
CASCEAGNTEAFF
>TRBJ1-2|TRBV12-3/TRBV12-4|12
CASRRENYGYTF
>TRBJ2-7|TRBV18|15
CASSPGAARRYEQYF
>TRBJ2-7|TRBV27|13
CASSFMGDYEQYF
>TRBJ2-5|TRBV6-5|16
CASTPGTSGGAGTQYF
>TRBJ2-1|TRBV7-3|16
CASSLFIELANDEQFF
>TRBJ1-4|TRBV19|12
CASSTSPKRLFF